This T cell receptor beta chain was sequenced during a study of CD8+ T cells in alopecia areata. Trimming took 7 bases from V and 6 from J, leaving 18 bases between them. CDR3 length: 14 residues. Germline V gives CDR1 ENHRY, CDR2 SYGVKD. Treatment here: oral pan-JAK inhibitor, 5-10 mg twice daily. Extracted RNA was reverse transcribed into cDNA, the sequencing template. Sequencing was performed with immunoSEQ multiplex PCR; in TCRdb, only in-frame clones are kept and a portion is missing. Of more than 150,000 clones listed, 45% to 60% are singletons. Remarks on this clone: The antigen remains undetermined.

The study's findings and limits: While tofacitinib was given, many expanded lesional clones persisted in scalp and blood. Just one nonresponder means the tie between baseline CD8+ expansion and response stays uncertain.

The sequence was collected from a human donor with alopecia areata. V is TRBV10-3 and J is TRBJ1-2; perhaps TRBD1 as D (6 bases). The sequencing used CD8+ T cells sorted from blood, collected at week 52, from a patient treated with tofacitinib. The CDR3 loop is CAITTTPGGDGYTF. In nucleotides, the CDR3 is TGTGCCATCACCACCACACCTGGGGGCGATGGCTACACCTTC.